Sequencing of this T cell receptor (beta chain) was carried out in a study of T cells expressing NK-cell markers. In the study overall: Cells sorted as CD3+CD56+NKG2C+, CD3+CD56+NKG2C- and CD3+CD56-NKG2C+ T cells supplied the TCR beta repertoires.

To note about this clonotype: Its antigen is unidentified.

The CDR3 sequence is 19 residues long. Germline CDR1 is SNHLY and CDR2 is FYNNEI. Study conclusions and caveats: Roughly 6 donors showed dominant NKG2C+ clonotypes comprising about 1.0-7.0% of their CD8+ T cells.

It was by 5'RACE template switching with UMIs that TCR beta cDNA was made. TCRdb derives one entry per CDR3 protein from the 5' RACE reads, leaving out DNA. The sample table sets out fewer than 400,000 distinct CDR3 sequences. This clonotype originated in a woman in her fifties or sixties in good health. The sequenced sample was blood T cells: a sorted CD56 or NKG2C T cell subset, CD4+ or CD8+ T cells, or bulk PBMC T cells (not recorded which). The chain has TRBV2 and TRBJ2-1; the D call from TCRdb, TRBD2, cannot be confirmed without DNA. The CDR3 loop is CASSDPPGLAGTWYNEQFF.